These 8 T cell receptor beta chains came from one sample sequenced in a study of cytomegalovirus exposure and HLA in healthy donors. The primer mix had 60 Vbeta and 13 Jbeta primers. Repertoires were generated with immunoSEQ multiplex PCR, while TCRdb's copy carries only in-frame clones and drops some. The sample carries 110,000 to 150,000 clones, around four fifths recorded once. Sequencing was carried out using PBMCs. Receptors originate from a boy younger than 10 in good health and CMV-seronegative.

The chain is built from TRBV6-5 and TRBJ2-7; maybe TRBD1 (6 bases). CDR1 is MNHEY, CDR2 SVGAGI, per germline. The CDR3 contains 14 residues. Deletions cut 8 bases from V and 6 bases from J, with 20 bases between. CDR3 in DNA: TGTGCCAGCTCGTCACAGGGCCCCTACGGCGAGCAGTACTTC. It yields the protein CASSSQGPYGEQYF.

The rearrangement uses TRBV29-1 and TRBJ1-1; 8 bases fit TRBD1. The CDR3 covers 13 residues. Looked up from germline, CDR1 is SQVTM and CDR2 is ANQGSEA. V dropped 7 bases and J dropped 3; count of bases not matched to a gene: 7. The DNA for the CDR3 is TGCAGCGCTACGGGACAGGCGGACACTGAAGCTTTCTTT. Residues: CSATGQADTEAFF. The entire variable domain, with the rest obtained from reference TRBV29-1 and TRBJ1-1, is as follows: SAVISQKPSRDICQRGTSLTIQCQVDSQVTMMFWYRQQPGQSLTLIATANQGSEATYESGFVIDKFPISRPNLTFSTLTVSNMSPEDSSIYLCSATGQADTEAFFGQGTRLTVV.

J is TRBJ1-2 and V is TRBV19, with D possibly being TRBD1 (5 bases). Germline CDR1 and CDR2: LNHDA and SQIVND (reference sequence). The CDR3 length is 15 residues. Trimming removed 6 bases at V and 0 bases at J, with 14 bases between. CDR3 sequence reads: CASRSQGRANYGYTF. The CDR3 DNA follows: TGTGCCAGTAGGTCGCAGGGTCGGGCTAACTATGGCTACACCTTC.

This clone showed up just once. This chain joins TRBV30 and TRBJ1-2; 7 bases match TRBD1. The CDR3 length is 18 residues. The J segment lost 6 bases and the V segment lost 0 bases, leaving 19 bases of the junction unmatched. The germline V gene has CDR1 GTSNPN and CDR2 SVGIG (reference sequence). CDR3: CAWSVSGGPGGWSDGYTF. In DNA form, the CDR3 reads TGTGCCTGGAGTGTATCCGGTGGGCCAGGGGGTTGGTCCGATGGCTACACCTTC.

In the case of this clone: One junction end disagrees with the germline gene, perhaps due to a read error. This chain links TRBV5-4 with TRBJ1-2, with D uncertain. The CDR3 length is 15 residues. Germline CDR1 SGHNT, CDR2 YYREEE (reference sequence). The CDR3 DNA is TGTGCCAGCAGCTTGCCCGGTGCGGGGAGGGCCTTCTACGCCTTC. It encodes CASSLPGAGRAFYAF.

DNA for the CDR3: TGTGCCAGCAGCGCGGGACAGGGAGGTGAAAAACTGTTTTTT. It is translated as CASSAGQGGEKLFF. The V call is TRBV6-4, the J call TRBJ1-4; 9 bases fit TRBD1. With 6 bases clipped from V and 7 bases from J, the junction kept 6 bases outside the gene matches. There are 14 residues in the CDR3. The V gene's germline CDR1 is MRHNA and CDR2 SNTAGT.

The CDR3 loop is CASSPRTISYEQYF. CDR3 in DNA: TGTGCCAGCAGCCCCCGGACTATCTCCTACGAGCAGTACTTC. V usage is TRBV7-9 and J usage is TRBJ2-7, with a weak D call TRBD2 (6 bases). Per germline, CDR1 SEHNR and CDR2 FQNEAQ (reference sequence). The CDR3 runs 14 residues. Trimming removed 5 bases at V and 0 bases at J, with 11 bases between.

On this clone itself: This CDR3 is also generated by other DNA sequences in the sample. The gene calls are TRBV5-1 and TRBJ2-3; possibly TRBD1 for D (6 bases). The ends were cut back, 1 base at V and 0 bases at J, with 6 bases in the middle. This CDR3 comprises 14 residues. CDR1 and CDR2 from the germline V gene are SGHRS and YFSETQ. The CDR3 is CASSLTGSTDTQYF. CDR3 nucleotides: TGCGCCAGCAGCTTGACAGGGAGCACAGATACGCAGTATTTT.